A single sample is the source of the 3 T cell receptor beta chains below, sequenced in a study of T cells in Graves' hyperthyroidism and ophthalmopathy (dated by TCRdb to about 2019). Libraries were prepared through multiplex PCR. Sequenced on an Illumina HiSeq 2000. Amplification of TCR beta CDR3 regions was carried out from RNA transcripts. For the first round of RT-PCR on the TCR CDR3, the HTBI primer set was used together with the Qiagen OneStep RT-PCR kit. TCRdb cleaned the public reads at Q25 with fastp, built clones with MiXCR and kept in-frame beta chains. One record per CDR3 amino acid sequence lists the most common genes and DNA. The sample data list hundreds of thousands of distinct CDR3 sequences, and approximately 15% of these were observed just once. Under 20% of the sample lies in the top ten. The source material was blood. The receptor set was obtained from a woman aged 18-30 years with Graves' hyperthyroidism.

A few counts support this clonotype. The rearrangement uses TRBV19 and TRBJ1-2; D is ambiguous. V lost 1 base and J 0 bases, leaving 12 bases between the germline ends. Germline values: CDR1 LNHDA, CDR2 SQIVND (reference sequence). The CDR3 totals 16 residues. In nucleotides, the CDR3 is TGTGCCAGTAGTATAGCTCGGAGAGAAGCTAACTATGGCTACACCTTC. Translation: CASSIARREANYGYTF. The whole variable domain, remainder taken from reference TRBV19 and TRBJ1-2, is DGGITQSPKYLFRKEGQNVTLSCEQNLNHDAMYWYRQDPGQGLRLIYYSQIVNDFQKGDIAEGYSVSREKKESFPLTVTSAQKNPTAFYLCASSIARREANYGYTFGSGTRLTVV.

This clonotype was seen at least ten times. The J gene is TRBJ2-1, the V gene TRBV28; D remains unclear. Trimming pared 1 base from V and 10 bases from J, leaving 8 bases between. The CDR3 extends over 12 amino acids. The germline V gene encodes CDR1 MDHEN and CDR2 SYDVKM. CDR3 amino acids: CASSLSAGEQFF. The CDR3, as DNA: TGTGCCAGCAGTTTATCGGCCGGCGAGCAGTTCTTC.

This chain links TRBV5-1 with TRBJ2-7; D not certain. The CDR3 spans 14 residues. Trimming took 3 bases from V and 2 from J, leaving 12 bases between them. Germline CDR1 reads SGHRS; CDR2 reads YFSETQ. In nucleotides, the CDR3 is TGCGCCAGCAGCTCCTCAGGTACCACCTACGAGCAGTACTTC. Amino acids: CASSSSGTTYEQYF.